The sequence of this TCR beta chain was determined in a study of T-cell memory formation after mild COVID-19. The CDR3 is made up of 14 amino acids. Between the trimmed V and J ends, which lost 2 bases and 0 bases, there was a span of 8 bases. CDR1 is SGHRS and CDR2 is YFSETQ in the germline V gene. Regarding the study as a whole: Some SARS-CoV-2-responding clones were already detected in memory before infection. Day 15 to 85 contractors were CD4/CD8 balanced; later expanders leaned CD4+. The study found contracting CD4+ clones mainly in CM and EM and contracting CD8+ clones in EMRA.

As for this clonotype: Its matching antigen is unknown.

TCRdb processed the 5' RACE reads anew with MiXCR; each CDR3 protein has one entry. This table has a few hundred thousand distinct CDR3 sequences, under 20% appearing once. The V and J genes are TRBV5-1 and TRBJ2-5; D is ambiguous. This sequence was found in a young man who had mild COVID-19 (a few samples of this study predate the infection). Cell type and time point are not known. Sequenced material: PBMCs or a T cell subset sorted from them (not recorded which). The DNA of the CDR3 is TGCGCCAGCAGCTTAGCCACCAACCAAGAGACCCAGTACTTC. It encodes CASSLATNQETQYF.